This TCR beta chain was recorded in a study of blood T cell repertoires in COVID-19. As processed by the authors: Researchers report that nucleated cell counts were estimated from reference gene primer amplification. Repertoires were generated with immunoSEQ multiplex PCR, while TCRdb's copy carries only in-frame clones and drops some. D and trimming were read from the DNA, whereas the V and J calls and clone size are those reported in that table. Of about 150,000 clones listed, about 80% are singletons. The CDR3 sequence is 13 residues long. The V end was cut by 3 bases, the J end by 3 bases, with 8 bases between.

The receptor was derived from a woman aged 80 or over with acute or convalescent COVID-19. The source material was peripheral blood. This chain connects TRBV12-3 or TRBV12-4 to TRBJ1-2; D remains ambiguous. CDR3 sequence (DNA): TGTGCCAGCAGTTTTTACAACCACTATGGCTACACCTTC. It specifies CASSFYNHYGYTF.